A single sample is the source of the 12 T cell receptor beta chains below, sequenced in a study of CD4+ T cells in melanoma. Data came from immunoSEQ multiplex PCR; TCRdb stores just in-frame clones and leaves some out. The sample lists over 45,000 clones, almost 70% occurring once. Sequenced input: tumor tissue. These receptor sequences come from a human donor with melanoma.

This chain connects TRBV4-1 to TRBJ1-2; D might be TRBD1 (6 bases). Trimming took 0 bases from V and 2 from J, leaving 19 bases between them. The CDR3 spans 18 residues. The germline V gene has CDR1 MGHRA and CDR2 YSYEKL. The CDR3 sequence is CASSQDRGAALKNYGYTF. Here the CDR3 DNA reads TGCGCCAGCAGCCAAGATCGGGGGGCGGCCCTAAAAAACTATGGCTACACCTTC.

The V and J genes are TRBV5-1 and TRBJ2-7; D is possibly TRBD1 (5 bases). Germline CDR1 is SGHRS and CDR2 is YFSETQ. The CDR3 extends over 13 amino acids. Between the trimmed V and J ends, which lost 0 bases and 3 bases, there was a span of 7 bases. CDR3 amino acids: CASSLDTGYEQYF. CDR3 nucleotides: TGCGCCAGCAGCTTGGACACAGGCTACGAGCAGTACTTC.

The V gene is TRBV10-1, the J gene TRBJ2-3; 8 bases agree with TRBD1. Trimming at V came to 5 bases and at J to 2 bases, leaving 6 bases not matched to a gene. The CDR3 has 15 amino acids. CDR1 is WNHNN and CDR2 is SYGVQD in the germline V gene (reference sequence). CDR3 sequence: CASSWTGSTTDTQYF. The CDR3 DNA follows: TGCGCCAGCAGTTGGACAGGGTCAACCACAGATACGCAGTATTTT.

V gene TRBV5-6 combines with J gene TRBJ1-5; possibly TRBD1 for D (6 bases). Per the germline V gene, CDR1 is SGHDT and CDR2 is YYEEEE. The CDR3 is 14 residues long. V lost 2 bases and J lost 6, with 12 bases in between. The CDR3 DNA reads as TGTGCCAGCAGCTTCGGTGGAGGGGGTCAGCCCCAGCATTTT. Amino acid sequence: CASSFGGGGQPQHF.

The chain joins TRBV6-1 to TRBJ1-5; 10 bases fit TRBD1. The CDR3 spans 15 residues. The germline V gene encodes CDR1 MNHNS and CDR2 SASEGT. After removal of 2 bases from V and 9 bases from J, the junction contained 7 bases not matched to a gene. CDR3 in amino acids: CASSELGTGVWPQHF. Here the CDR3 DNA reads TGTGCCAGCAGTGAATTGGGGACAGGGGTGTGGCCCCAGCATTTT.

This clone showed up just once. This chain joins TRBV7-9 and TRBJ2-7, with TRBD2 as a possible D gene (5 bases). The V gene's germline CDR1 is SEHNR and CDR2 FQNEAQ (reference sequence). Deletions cut 1 base from V and 0 bases from J, with 19 bases between. This CDR3 comprises 18 residues. The CDR3 nucleotides read TGTGCCAGCAGCTTAGATGGCCCGGGGTTGAGATCCTCCTACGAGCAGTACTTC. Translating gives CASSLDGPGLRSSYEQYF.

V usage is TRBV4-2 and J usage is TRBJ2-2; 8 bases map to TRBD1. This CDR3 comprises 15 residues. Germline CDR1 is LGHNA and CDR2 is YNFKEQ. Losses at the gene ends were 4 bases for V and 0 bases for J; bases not matched to a gene: 1. The CDR3 DNA sequence: TGTGCCAGCAGCCCAGGGGGCTCGAACACCGGGGAGCTGTTTTTT. It codes for CASSPGGSNTGELFF.

A remark on this clone: This could be a read error, since a much larger clone is one nucleotide away. This sequence joins TRBV4-1 and TRBJ2-7; 12 nucleotides align to TRBD1. The CDR3 has 14 amino acids. Germline V gene sequence: CDR1 MGHRA, CDR2 YSYEKL. The trim removed 6 bases at V and 5 bases at J, leaving 5 bases unmatched. The CDR3 DNA sequence: TGCGCCAGCAGTCCCGGGACAGGGGGCGACGAGCAGTACTTC. It encodes CASSPGTGGDEQYF.

The gene calls are TRBV6-1 and TRBJ2-7; tentatively, D is TRBD1 (6 bases). Germline loops: CDR1 MNHNS, CDR2 SASEGT. The CDR3 extends over 14 amino acids. V was trimmed by 5 bases and J by 2 bases, leaving 13 bases between them. The CDR3 bases are TGTGCCAGCAGTATTAACAGGGACCCCTACGAGCAGTACTTC. Amino acid sequence: CASSINRDPYEQYF.

The gene calls are TRBV7-9 and TRBJ2-5, with 9 positions matching TRBD1. Unmatched junction bases numbered 4, after V lost 5 bases and J lost 3 bases. Germline CDR1 is SEHNR and CDR2 is FQNEAQ (reference sequence). The CDR3 is 14 residues long. DNA of the CDR3: TGTGCCAGCAGCCCCGGGACAGGGAAAGAGACCCAGTACTTC. Translating it yields CASSPGTGKETQYF.

This clone is a singleton in its sample. V and J are TRBV4-2 and TRBJ2-3, with 13 nucleotides matching TRBD2. With 5 bases clipped from V and 3 bases from J, the junction kept 5 bases outside the gene matches. The CDR3 consists of 16 residues. Germline CDR1 and CDR2: LGHNA and YNFKEQ. This chain's CDR3 is CASSIRTSGGTDTQYF. The CDR3 region has the DNA TGTGCCAGCAGCATCCGGACTAGCGGGGGAACAGATACGCAGTATTTT.

V and J are TRBV5-4 and TRBJ1-5; D unresolved. V dropped 3 bases and J dropped 6 bases, with 7 bases sitting between them. Germline loops: CDR1 SGHNT, CDR2 YYREEE (reference sequence). This CDR3 spans 12 amino acids. CDR3 sequence (DNA): TGTGCCAGCAGCTGGGAGGGTCAGCCCCAGCATTTT. Protein sequence: CASSWEGQPQHF. The full variable domain, its missing parts supplied by reference TRBV5-4 and TRBJ1-5, is ETGVTQSPTHLIKTRGQQVTLRCSSQSGHNTVSWYQQALGQGPQFIFQYYREEENGRGNFPPRFSGLQFPNYSSELNVNALELDDSALYLCASSWEGQPQHFGDGTRLSIL.